This is a list of T cell receptor beta chains from one sample in a study of cytomegalovirus exposure and HLA in healthy donors. Measured with immunoSEQ multiplex PCR; TCRdb has only the in-frame clones, and not every one. The data hold 180,000 or so clones, with 86% observed a single time. The sequenced material came from PBMCs. The source is a man aged 18 to 29 in good health and CMV-seropositive. Each CDR3 is given with its conserved first and last residue. The D gene is left open where the match is weak. Not all rows give a size; the values are once, few, many and, for expanded clones, a class.

V gene,J gene,D gene,clone size,CDR3 DNA,CDR3 protein
TRBV6-4,TRBJ2-2,.,medium-sized,TGTGCCAGCAGTAGTAGTTCCACCGGGGAGCTGTTTTTT,CASSSSSTGELFF
TRBV7-9,TRBJ1-1,.,once,TGTGCCAGCAGCTCGGTGACTGAAGCTTTCTTT,CASSSVTEAFF
TRBV9,TRBJ1-1,.,.,TGTGCCAGCAGCGTAATTACGGGTTCCACTGAAGCTTTCTTT,CASSVITGSTEAFF
TRBV2,TRBJ1-1,.,.,TGTGCCAGCCAGGGATCCCACACTGAAGCTTTCTTT,CASQGSHTEAFF
TRBV7-3,TRBJ1-2,.,.,TGTGCCAGCAGCCTTGGACAGCTTGATAACTATGGCTACACCTTC,CASSLGQLDNYGYTF
TRBV7-8,TRBJ1-4,.,.,TGTGCCAGCAGCTTAGCATACGGAGAGGGTGAAAAACTGTTTTTT,CASSLAYGEGEKLFF
TRBV2,TRBJ2-1,TRBD2,once,TGTGCCAGCAGTGCGCCTAGCGGGAGAGGAAATGAGCAGTTCTTC,CASSAPSGRGNEQFF
TRBV7-3,TRBJ2-1,TRBD2,.,TGTGCCAGCAGCCCCTCGGGACTAGCCTACAATGAGCAGTTCTTC,CASSPSGLAYNEQFF
TRBV5-6,TRBJ2-7,.,.,TGTGCCAGCAGCTTGGGGGGGCTGTCCTACGAGCAGTACTTC,CASSLGGLSYEQYF
TRBV11-3,TRBJ2-5,.,.,TGTGCCAGCAGCCAACCAGGGGAAGAGACCCAGTACTTC,CASSQPGEETQYF
TRBV7-8,TRBJ2-7,TRBD2,.,TGTGCCAGCAGCTCGGGACTAGCAAGTGGAGAGCAGTACTTC,CASSSGLASGEQYF
TRBV29-1,TRBJ1-5,.,.,TGCAGCGTTGGGGCAGAAAATCAGCCCCAGCATTTT,CSVGAENQPQHF
TRBV2,TRBJ1-4,.,once,TGTGCCAGCATTAGATTGGCGGGGGAAAAACTGTTTTTT,CASIRLAGEKLFF
TRBV6-1,TRBJ1-5,.,.,TGTGCCAGCAGTGAAGAAGCAGGGGGCAATCAGCCCCAGCATTTT,CASSEEAGGNQPQHF
TRBV9,TRBJ1-2,.,.,TGTGCCAGCAGCGCGGGAGGGGGAGTCGGAGGCTACACCTTC,CASSAGGGVGGYTF
TRBV2,TRBJ1-6,TRBD1,few,TGTGCCAGCAGATGGACAGGGTCTTCTTCACCCCTCCACTTT,CASRWTGSSSPLHF
TRBV4-2,TRBJ1-1,TRBD1,.,TGTGCCAGCAGCTTAGGGGGCGGGAACACTGAAGCTTTCTTT,CASSLGGGNTEAFF
TRBV5-1,TRBJ2-3,TRBD2,once,TGCGCCAGCGCAATCTACTCCGGGACTAGCGGGGGGGATACGCAGTATTTT,CASAIYSGTSGGDTQYF
TRBV5-1,TRBJ1-4,.,.,TGCGCCAGCAGCTTGGACCCCGTCGGGGGAGAAAAACTGTTTTTT,CASSLDPVGGEKLFF
TRBV11-2,TRBJ1-1,TRBD1,.,TGTGCCAGCAGCTTAACTGACAGGGTGAACACTGAAGCTTTCTTT,CASSLTDRVNTEAFF
TRBV5-1,TRBJ2-2,.,.,TGCGCCAGCAGCCTCAACAGGGTTTGGAACACCGGGGAGCTGTTTTTT,CASSLNRVWNTGELFF
TRBV6-4,TRBJ1-1,TRBD1,.,TGTGCCAGCAGTGACTCGCACTGGGACAGCACTGAAGCTTTCTTT,CASSDSHWDSTEAFF
TRBV13,TRBJ2-5,.,.,TGTGCCAGCAGCTTAGTATCTATTAAAGAGACCCAGTACTTC,CASSLVSIKETQYF
TRBV7-2,TRBJ1-1,.,.,TGTGCCAGCAGCTTCGGGACACCTGAAGCTTTCTTT,CASSFGTPEAFF
TRBV5-1,TRBJ2-2,.,.,TGCGCCAGCAGCCCGGGGACACACACCGGGGAGCTGTTTTTT,CASSPGTHTGELFF
TRBV6-1,TRBJ1-2,.,few,TGTGCCAGCAGGCTAAACTATGGCTACACCTTC,CASRLNYGYTF
TRBV19,TRBJ1-5,.,.,TGTGCCAGCCTGGGAGGGGGAGGCAATCAGCCCCAGCATTTT,CASLGGGGNQPQHF
TRBV9,TRBJ1-2,.,.,TGTGCCAGCAGCGGATTAACTGATAACTATGGCTACACCTTC,CASSGLTDNYGYTF
TRBV28,TRBJ1-1,.,.,TGTGCCAGCAGTTCTCCGTCTAAGACATCGGGAGCGACTGAAGCTTTCTTT,CASSSPSKTSGATEAFF
TRBV5-1,TRBJ2-1,.,.,TGCGCCAGCAAAGAAACAGGGAGCAATGAGCAGTTCTTC,CASKETGSNEQFF
TRBV9,TRBJ2-6,.,.,TGTGCCAGCAGCATCGGAGGCGGGGCCAACGTCCTGACTTTC,CASSIGGGANVLTF
TRBV7-2,TRBJ2-1,.,.,TGTGCCAGCAGCCGGGAGCAGGGGGGTTGGAATGAGCAGTTCTTC,CASSREQGGWNEQFF
TRBV7-2,TRBJ1-5,.,.,TGTGCCAGCAGCGTTGGTGGGGGCCGCCTGAGGCCCCAGCATTTT,CASSVGGGRLRPQHF
TRBV7-7,TRBJ2-1,.,.,TGTGCTAGCAGCTTAGAGAGATACAATGAGCAGTTCTTC,CASSLERYNEQFF
TRBV4-3,TRBJ2-7,.,.,TGCGCCAGCAGCCAAGAGGTAAGGACAGCCTCCTACGAGCAGTACTTC,CASSQEVRTASYEQYF
TRBV7-8,TRBJ1-4,TRBD1,.,TGTGCCAGCAGCTTAGTCAGACAGGGTGGAAAACTGTTTTTT,CASSLVRQGGKLFF
TRBV4-3,TRBJ2-1,TRBD2,.,TGCGCCAGCAGCCCGGGGACTAGCGGGAGGACAAATGAGCAGTTCTTC,CASSPGTSGRTNEQFF
TRBV6-5,TRBJ2-3,.,.,TGTGCCAGCAGTTTTGCGGCTAGCACAGATACGCAGTATTTT,CASSFAASTDTQYF
TRBV4-1,TRBJ1-4,TRBD1,once,TGCGCCGCCGGGACAGGAATAGAAAAACTGTTTTTT,CAAGTGIEKLFF
TRBV29-1,TRBJ2-2,TRBD2,.,TGCAGCGCCACTCGGGGGGGCACCGGGGAGCTGTTTTTT,CSATRGGTGELFF
TRBV9,TRBJ2-1,TRBD2,.,TGTGCCAGCACCGAGGGGACTAGCAACGAGCAGTTCTTC,CASTEGTSNEQFF
TRBV5-4,TRBJ2-6,TRBD2,.,TGTGCCAGCAGCCTAGCGGGAGGGTATGGGGCCAACGTCCTGACTTTC,CASSLAGGYGANVLTF
TRBV6-1,TRBJ2-7,TRBD1,.,TGTGCCAGCAAGGACCAGGACAGGGGGCCCTACGAGCAGTACTTC,CASKDQDRGPYEQYF
TRBV10-3,TRBJ2-7,.,.,TGTGCCATCAGTGATATCAGATACGAGCAGTACTTC,CAISDIRYEQYF
TRBV7-2,TRBJ2-7,.,.,TGTGCCAGCAGCTTGACAACCTACGAGCAGTACTTC,CASSLTTYEQYF
TRBV5-4,TRBJ2-3,.,.,TGTGCCAGCAGCTCGGCAGGGGGCACAGATACGCAGTATTTT,CASSSAGGTDTQYF
TRBV7-9,TRBJ1-1,.,.,TGTGCCAGCAGCCATAGACAGGAAGGACCTGAAGCTTTCTTT,CASSHRQEGPEAFF
TRBV5-1,TRBJ1-3,.,.,TGCGCCAGCAGGCGGGGGATCTACTCTGGAAACACCATATATTTT,CASRRGIYSGNTIYF
TRBV28,TRBJ1-1,.,.,TGTGCCAGCTCCTGGGGGCACACTGAAGCTTTCTTT,CASSWGHTEAFF
TRBV11-2,TRBJ2-7,TRBD1,.,TGTGCCAGCAGTTCCAGGGACAGCAACGAGTACTACGAGCAGTACTTC,CASSSRDSNEYYEQYF
TRBV29-1,TRBJ2-3,TRBD1,.,TGCAGCGTGGCTGACAGGGGCTACACAGATACGCAGTATTTT,CSVADRGYTDTQYF
TRBV7-6,TRBJ2-3,TRBD2,.,TGTGCCAGCAGTACAGGGACTAGCGGGACAAAGAGCACAGATACGCAGTATTTT,CASSTGTSGTKSTDTQYF
TRBV7-3,TRBJ2-1,TRBD2,.,TGTGCCAGCAGCTTGGTACCTAGCGGAATTAATGAGCAGTTCTTC,CASSLVPSGINEQFF
TRBV19,TRBJ1-3,.,.,TGTGCCAGTAGTGCCCGGGACATTCTCTCTGGAAACACCATATATTTT,CASSARDILSGNTIYF
TRBV7-9,TRBJ2-5,TRBD1,.,TGTGCCAGCAGCTCTAGGACAGGTGGGGAGACCCAGTACTTC,CASSSRTGGETQYF
TRBV4-3,TRBJ1-1,.,.,TGCGCCAGCAGCCCTCATCGGGGGGGTTCGTCTGAAGCTTTCTTT,CASSPHRGGSSEAFF
TRBV28,TRBJ2-1,TRBD2,once,TGTGCCAGCAGTTATGAAGGGAGGGCCGAGGTGAATGAGCAGTTCTTC,CASSYEGRAEVNEQFF
TRBV2,TRBJ1-5,.,once,TGTGCCAGCAGTCCACAGCTGGGGGCCATCAATCAGCCCCAGCATTTT,CASSPQLGAINQPQHF
TRBV4-2,TRBJ2-6,.,.,TGTGCCAGCAGCCATGCAGCGATCTCTGGGGCCAACGTCCTGACTTTC,CASSHAAISGANVLTF
TRBV6-6,TRBJ2-1,TRBD2,.,TGTGCCAGCAGTTACCGGACTAGCGGTTACAATGAGCAGTTCTTC,CASSYRTSGYNEQFF